Listed below are T cell receptor beta chains from one sample, sequenced in a study of blood T cell repertoires in COVID-19. TCRdb's copy holds only in-frame clones and misses some; the assay was immunoSEQ multiplex PCR. The sample yields 140,000 or so clones, approximately 89% seen once. Sequenced: peripheral blood. The receptors derive from a human donor in a cohort sampled during active COVID-19. The CDR3 runs from the conserved cysteine through the conserved F or W. The order of the fields is V gene, D gene, clone size, J gene, CDR3 protein, CDR3 DNA. The D gene is left open where the match is weak. Some rows have no size entry. The others give once, few or many, or a class for an expanded clone.

V gene: TRBV10-3
D gene: .
clone size: .
J gene: TRBJ1-2
CDR3 protein: CAISTLERGPGGYTF
CDR3 DNA: TGTGCCATCAGTACACTCGAACGTGGGCCGGGAGGCTACACCTTC

V gene: TRBV7-3
D gene: .
clone size: once
J gene: TRBJ2-7
CDR3 protein: CASSLTLSHEQYF
CDR3 DNA: TGTGCCAGCAGCTTAACGTTGAGCCACGAGCAGTACTTC

V gene: TRBV5-1
D gene: .
clone size: few
J gene: TRBJ2-7
CDR3 protein: CASSLTATYEQYF
CDR3 DNA: TGCGCCAGCAGCTTAACTGCCACCTACGAGCAGTACTTC

V gene: TRBV7-2
D gene: .
clone size: .
J gene: TRBJ2-5
CDR3 protein: CASSLDRQGDETQYF
CDR3 DNA: TGTGCCAGCAGCTTAGATCGGCAGGGTGACGAGACCCAGTACTTC

V gene: TRBV4-1
D gene: .
clone size: .
J gene: TRBJ2-7
CDR3 protein: CASSQDLAARRQYF
CDR3 DNA: TGCGCCAGCAGCCAAGATCTGGCGGCTCGTCGGCAGTACTTC

V gene: TRBV9
D gene: .
clone size: .
J gene: TRBJ2-3
CDR3 protein: CASSPRVSVSTDTQYF
CDR3 DNA: TGTGCCAGCAGCCCCCGTGTGTCAGTGAGCACAGATACGCAGTATTTT

V gene: TRBV29-1
D gene: .
clone size: .
J gene: TRBJ1-1
CDR3 protein: CSAQPQGSEAFF
CDR3 DNA: TGCAGCGCCCAACCCCAGGGGTCTGAAGCTTTCTTT

V gene: TRBV3-1/TRBV3-2
D gene: .
clone size: .
J gene: TRBJ1-5
CDR3 protein: CASSERGNQPQHF
CDR3 DNA: TGTGCCAGCAGCGAAAGAGGCAATCAGCCCCAGCATTTT

V gene: TRBV4-1
D gene: TRBD2
clone size: .
J gene: TRBJ2-2
CDR3 protein: CASSRRLAGGPSANTGELFF
CDR3 DNA: TGCGCCAGCAGCCGTAGACTAGCGGGGGGGCCCTCGGCGAACACCGGGGAGCTGTTTTTT

V gene: TRBV5-6
D gene: TRBD2
clone size: .
J gene: TRBJ2-5
CDR3 protein: CASSLELAAGRETQYF
CDR3 DNA: TGTGCCAGCAGCTTGGAACTAGCGGCGGGACGGGAGACCCAGTACTTC

V gene: TRBV5-1
D gene: .
clone size: once
J gene: TRBJ2-7
CDR3 protein: CASSLGRVTYEQYF
CDR3 DNA: TGCGCCAGCAGCTTGGGGAGGGTGACCTACGAGCAGTACTTC

V gene: TRBV6-6
D gene: TRBD1
clone size: .
J gene: TRBJ2-7
CDR3 protein: CASSYGQDSYEQYF
CDR3 DNA: TGTGCCAGCAGTTACGGACAGGATTCCTACGAGCAGTACTTC

V gene: TRBV5-1
D gene: .
clone size: .
J gene: TRBJ2-1
CDR3 protein: CASSLGAEQFF
CDR3 DNA: TGCGCCAGCAGCCTGGGGGCTGAGCAGTTCTTC

V gene: TRBV19
D gene: .
clone size: .
J gene: TRBJ2-3
CDR3 protein: CASQDSTDTQYF
CDR3 DNA: TGTGCCAGTCAGGATTCCACAGATACGCAGTATTTT

V gene: TRBV2
D gene: .
clone size: .
J gene: TRBJ2-1
CDR3 protein: CASSPFHPDSEYNEQFF
CDR3 DNA: TGTGCCAGCAGCCCGTTCCATCCGGACAGCGAATACAATGAGCAGTTCTTC

V gene: TRBV5-1
D gene: .
clone size: .
J gene: TRBJ2-2
CDR3 protein: CASSSGWRGELFF
CDR3 DNA: TGCGCCAGCAGTTCGGGTTGGCGCGGGGAGCTGTTTTTT

V gene: TRBV7-9
D gene: TRBD1
clone size: .
J gene: TRBJ2-7
CDR3 protein: CASSDIYRGLYEQYF
CDR3 DNA: TGTGCCAGCAGCGATATATACAGGGGGCTCTACGAGCAGTACTTC

V gene: TRBV6-5
D gene: .
clone size: .
J gene: TRBJ1-1
CDR3 protein: CASSKDAIQGEAFF
CDR3 DNA: TGTGCCAGCAGTAAGGACGCCATTCAGGGTGAAGCTTTCTTT

V gene: TRBV11-2
D gene: TRBD1
clone size: .
J gene: TRBJ2-4
CDR3 protein: CASSLQRGTGWQYF
CDR3 DNA: TGTGCCAGCAGCCTGCAACGGGGGACAGGCTGGCAGTACTTC

V gene: TRBV9
D gene: .
clone size: .
J gene: TRBJ2-7
CDR3 protein: CASSPLGTFSYEQYF
CDR3 DNA: TGTGCCAGCAGCCCTCTTGGGACATTCTCCTACGAGCAGTACTTC

V gene: TRBV6-5
D gene: TRBD1
clone size: .
J gene: TRBJ2-7
CDR3 protein: CASGTGSYEQYF
CDR3 DNA: TGTGCCAGCGGGACAGGGAGCTACGAGCAGTACTTC

V gene: TRBV5-6
D gene: TRBD1
clone size: .
J gene: TRBJ1-2
CDR3 protein: CASSIGQGRTF
CDR3 DNA: TGTGCCAGCAGCATCGGACAGGGAAGAACCTTC

V gene: TRBV7-6
D gene: .
clone size: .
J gene: TRBJ2-5
CDR3 protein: CASSSTSVETQYF
CDR3 DNA: TGTGCCAGCAGCTCAACTAGTGTGGAGACCCAGTACTTC

V gene: TRBV7-3
D gene: .
clone size: .
J gene: TRBJ2-7
CDR3 protein: CASSSPSGYSYEQYF
CDR3 DNA: TGTGCCAGCAGCTCCCCCTCAGGGTACTCCTACGAGCAGTACTTC

V gene: TRBV7-2
D gene: TRBD1
clone size: .
J gene: TRBJ1-6
CDR3 protein: CASSARQGQWNSPLHF
CDR3 DNA: TGTGCCAGCAGCGCCCGACAGGGGCAATGGAATTCACCCCTCCACTTT

V gene: TRBV18
D gene: .
clone size: .
J gene: TRBJ2-7
CDR3 protein: CASSPGQIYEQYF
CDR3 DNA: TGTGCCAGCTCACCGGGACAAATCTACGAGCAGTACTTC

V gene: TRBV5-8
D gene: .
clone size: .
J gene: TRBJ1-1
CDR3 protein: CASSLIQGIRTEAFF
CDR3 DNA: TGTGCCAGCAGCTTGATTCAGGGGATAAGGACTGAAGCTTTCTTT

V gene: TRBV5-4
D gene: TRBD1
clone size: .
J gene: TRBJ1-2
CDR3 protein: CASSSPTGIYGYTF
CDR3 DNA: TGTGCCAGCAGCTCGCCGACAGGGATATATGGCTACACCTTC

V gene: TRBV18
D gene: TRBD1
clone size: .
J gene: TRBJ1-3
CDR3 protein: CASSPFTGDSGNTIYF
CDR3 DNA: TGTGCCAGCTCACCATTCACAGGGGACTCTGGAAACACCATATATTTT

V gene: TRBV14
D gene: .
clone size: .
J gene: TRBJ1-1
CDR3 protein: CASSPDLNTEAFF
CDR3 DNA: TGTGCCAGCAGCCCAGACTTAAACACTGAAGCTTTCTTT

V gene: TRBV6-2/TRBV6-3
D gene: .
clone size: .
J gene: TRBJ2-1
CDR3 protein: CASSLRGSRQFF
CDR3 DNA: TGTGCCAGCAGTCTAAGGGGGAGTCGGCAGTTCTTC

V gene: TRBV9
D gene: TRBD2
clone size: .
J gene: TRBJ2-1
CDR3 protein: CASSLGGNSNNEQFF
CDR3 DNA: TGTGCCAGCAGTTTGGGGGGGAACTCTAACAATGAGCAGTTCTTC